These 17 T cell receptor beta chains originate from one sample sequenced in a study of cytomegalovirus exposure and HLA in healthy donors. The PCR ran on 60 Vbeta and 13 Jbeta primers. Repertoires were generated with immunoSEQ multiplex PCR, while TCRdb's copy carries only in-frame clones and drops some. This sample has some 140,000 clones, with less than 85% found just once. The sample was PBMCs. The receptors here all came from a middle-aged man in good health and CMV-seronegative.

The chain uses TRBV5-1 and TRBJ2-2, with 8 bases that match TRBD1. The CDR3 contains 16 residues. The V and J ends lost 3 bases and 0 bases, in that order; junction bases with no gene match: 4. The germline V gene has CDR1 SGHRS and CDR2 YFSETQ. The CDR3 region is CASSSRGQANTGELFF. The CDR3 bases are TGCGCCAGCAGCTCCAGGGGGCAGGCGAACACCGGGGAGCTGTTTTTT.

The sample holds one count of this clone. The chain uses TRBV7-9 and TRBJ2-7; 7 nucleotides match TRBD1. This CDR3 has 14 residues. V lost 5 bases, J lost 3 bases, and 7 bases stayed unmatched. Germline-derived CDR1 and CDR2 are SEHNR and FQNEAQ (reference sequence). The CDR3: CASSPRDSDYEQYF. CDR3 bases: TGTGCCAGCAGCCCCCGGGACAGCGACTACGAGCAGTACTTC.

The chain is built from TRBV7-2 and TRBJ2-3, with a possible D match to TRBD2 (7 bases). CDR1 and CDR2 (germline): SGHTA, FQGNSA. This CDR3 region has 14 residues. Trimming stripped 7 bases from V and 3 bases from J, with 14 bases between. Here the CDR3 DNA reads TGTGCCAGCAAATGGGGGGGGCCTACAGATACGCAGTATTTT. This translates into CASKWGGPTDTQYF. The whole variable domain, filled in from reference TRBV7-2 and TRBJ2-3, reads GAGVSQSPSNKVTEKGKDVELRCDPISGHTALYWYRQSLGQGLEFLIYFQGNSAPDKSGLPSDRFSAERTGGSVSTLTIQRTQQEDSAVYLCASKWGGPTDTQYFGPGTRLTVL.

The J gene is TRBJ2-5, the V gene TRBV7-2; a weak D match, TRBD2 (5 bases). The last part of the DNA fits TRBJ2-7 better; the J call may be wrong. The CDR3 is 14 amino acids. In germline, CDR1 is SGHTA, CDR2 FQGNSA. The CDR3 DNA reads as TGTGCCAGCAGCCTAACTAGTTCCGCCTACGAGCAGTACTTC. It codes for CASSLTSSAYEQYF.

This rearrangement joins TRBV11-2 to TRBJ2-5, with 8 bases fitting TRBD2. Unmatched junction bases numbered 2, after V lost 1 base and J lost 4 bases. The CDR3 spans 14 residues. Germline V gene data show CDR1 as SGHAT and CDR2 as FQNNGV. CDR3 protein: CASSLVAGGETQYF. The CDR3 DNA sequence: TGTGCCAGCAGCTTAGTGGCGGGAGGAGAGACCCAGTACTTC. The full variable domain, with the rest looked up from reference TRBV11-2 and TRBJ2-5, is EAGVAQSPRYKIIEKRQSVAFWCNPISGHATLYWYQQILGQGPKLLIQFQNNGVVDDSQLPKDRFSAERLKGVDSTLKIQPAKLEDSAVYLCASSLVAGGETQYFGPGTRLLVL.

V usage is TRBV2 and J usage is TRBJ1-6; 8 bases are a match to TRBD1. The CDR3 contains 15 residues. Germline V CDR1 and CDR2: SNHLY, FYNNEI. J lost 14 bases, V lost 3 bases, and 12 bases had no gene match. CDR3: CASSEAGTGGSALHF. CDR3 bases: TGTGCCAGCAGTGAGGCTGGGACAGGAGGCTCGGCCCTCCACTTT.

This clone was detected only once. J is TRBJ2-1 and V is TRBV6-5, with TRBD2 matching 11 bases. Germline V gives CDR1 MNHEY, CDR2 SVGAGI. V dropped 4 bases and J dropped 4; count of bases not matched to a gene: 3. The CDR3 contains 15 residues. The chain's CDR3 is CASSSTSGSYNEQFF. CDR3 coding DNA: TGTGCCAGCAGTTCCACTAGCGGGAGTTACAATGAGCAGTTCTTC.

V and J are TRBV27 and TRBJ1-3; 8 bases map to TRBD1. CDR1 and CDR2 from the germline V gene are MNHEY and SMNVEV (reference sequence). V lost 6 bases, J lost 4 bases, and 8 bases stayed unmatched. The CDR3 contains 15 residues. This CDR3 reads CASSPQGARGNTIYF. In nucleotides, the CDR3 is TGTGCCAGCAGCCCCCAGGGGGCGCGGGGAAACACCATATATTTT.

The chain couples TRBV2 to TRBJ1-3; D is undetermined. The length of the CDR3 is 14 residues. CDR1 and CDR2 from the germline V gene are SNHLY and FYNNEI. The V end was cut by 6 bases, the J end by 2 bases, with 11 bases between. The CDR3 bases are TGTGCCAGCAGGCAGACAATGCCTGGAAACACCATATATTTT. It is translated as CASRQTMPGNTIYF.

V usage is TRBV7-8 and J usage is TRBJ2-1; TRBD2 is a possible D gene (5 bases). CDR1 and CDR2 (germline): SGHVS, FQNEAQ. The CDR3 consists of 15 residues. V was trimmed by 5 bases and J by 5 bases, leaving 16 bases between them. The CDR3 spells CASSPRWERDNEQFF. The CDR3 nucleotides are TGTGCCAGCAGCCCGAGGTGGGAGAGGGACAATGAGCAGTTCTTC.

The V call is TRBV4-3, the J call TRBJ1-1; D call uncertain. This CDR3 comprises 18 residues. CDR1 is LGHNA and CDR2 is YSLEER in the germline V gene. The ends were cut back, 0 bases at V and 6 bases at J, with 23 bases in the middle. CDR3 DNA sequence: TGCGCCAGCAGCCAAGATCTGATCCTCGGGATCTCGGGGTCTGAAGCTTTCTTT. Its protein is CASSQDLILGISGSEAFF.

The J gene is TRBJ2-1, the V gene TRBV21-1; the DNA was not used to check the table's D call, TRBD1. TRBV21-1 counts as a pseudogene. The CDR3 loop spans 12 amino acids. CDR3 in DNA: TGTGCCAGCAGGACAGGGGAAAATGAGCAGTTCTTC. It codes for CASRTGENEQFF.

The chain employs TRBV7-2 and TRBJ1-1; D not resolved. V was trimmed by 6 bases and J by 5 bases, leaving 22 bases between them. Per germline, CDR1 SGHTA and CDR2 FQGNSA. This CDR3 is built from 16 residues. The CDR3 DNA follows: TGTGCCAGCAGTCATAGATCGGGGATGGTAGGAACTGAAGCTTTCTTT. The encoded protein is CASSHRSGMVGTEAFF.

The CDR3 DNA reads TGTGCCACCAGCAGAGATAGGATCGGGGGGCAGTATTTT. Translating gives CATSRDRIGGQYF. The J gene is TRBJ2-3, the V gene TRBV15, with D possibly TRBD2 on 6 matching bases. This CDR3 comprises 13 residues. V lost 0 bases, J lost 11 bases, and 12 bases lay in between. Germline V CDR1 and CDR2: LNHNV, YYDKDF (reference sequence).

This clone has a single count. V gene TRBV27 combines with J gene TRBJ2-7; 7 nucleotides match TRBD2. Per germline, CDR1 MNHEY and CDR2 SMNVEV (reference sequence). With V trimmed by 2 bases and J by 3 bases, 7 bases remained unmatched. This CDR3 contains 15 residues. This chain's CDR3 is CASSLMGREIYEQYF. The CDR3 DNA reads as TGTGCCAGCAGTTTAATGGGGCGGGAGATCTACGAGCAGTACTTC.

The J gene is TRBJ2-1, the V gene TRBV6-1; D is perhaps TRBD2 (6 bases). The CDR3 consists of 15 residues. Germline V gives CDR1 MNHNS, CDR2 SASEGT. Trimming pared 6 bases from V and 0 bases from J, leaving 12 bases between. DNA of the CDR3: TGTGCCAGCAGGGCGGGACTTTTCTCCTACAATGAGCAGTTCTTC. Its protein is CASRAGLFSYNEQFF.

The chain couples TRBV19 to TRBJ1-2; D unresolved. CDR1 and CDR2 from the germline V gene are LNHDA and SQIVND (reference sequence). The CDR3 covers 12 residues. Trimming took off 8 bases at V and 3 bases at J, with 10 bases between the two ends. CDR3 region: CASGGMDYGYTF. In DNA, the CDR3 is TGTGCCAGTGGCGGGATGGACTATGGCTACACCTTC.